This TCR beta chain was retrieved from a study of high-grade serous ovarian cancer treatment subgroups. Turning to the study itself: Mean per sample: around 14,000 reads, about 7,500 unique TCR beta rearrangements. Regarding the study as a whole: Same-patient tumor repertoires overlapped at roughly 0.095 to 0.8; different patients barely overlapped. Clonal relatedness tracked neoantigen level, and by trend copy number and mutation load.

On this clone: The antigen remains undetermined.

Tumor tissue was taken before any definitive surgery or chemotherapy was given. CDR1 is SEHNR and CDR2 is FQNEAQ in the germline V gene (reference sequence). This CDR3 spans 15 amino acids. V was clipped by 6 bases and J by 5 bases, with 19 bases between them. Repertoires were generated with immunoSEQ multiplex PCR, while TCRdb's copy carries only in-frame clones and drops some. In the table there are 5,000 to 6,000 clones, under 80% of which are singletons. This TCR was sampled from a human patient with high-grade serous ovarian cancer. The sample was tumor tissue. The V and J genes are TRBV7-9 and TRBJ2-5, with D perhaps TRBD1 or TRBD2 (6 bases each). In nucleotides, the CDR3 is TGTGCCAGCAGGACAGGAGGGGGATTTGACGAGACCCAGTACTTC. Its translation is CASRTGGGFDETQYF.